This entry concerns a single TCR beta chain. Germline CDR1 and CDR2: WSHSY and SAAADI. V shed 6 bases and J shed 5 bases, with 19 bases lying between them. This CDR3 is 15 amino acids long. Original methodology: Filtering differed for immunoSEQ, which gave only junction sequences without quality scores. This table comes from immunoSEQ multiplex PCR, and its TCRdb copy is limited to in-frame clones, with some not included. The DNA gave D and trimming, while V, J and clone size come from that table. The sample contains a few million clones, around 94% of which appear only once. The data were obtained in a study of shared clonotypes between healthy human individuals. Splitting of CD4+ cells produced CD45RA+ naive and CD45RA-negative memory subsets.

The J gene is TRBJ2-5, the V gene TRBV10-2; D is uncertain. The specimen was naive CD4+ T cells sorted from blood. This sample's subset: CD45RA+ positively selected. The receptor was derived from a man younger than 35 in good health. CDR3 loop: CASRPGSGPRETQYF. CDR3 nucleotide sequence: TGCGCCAGCAGGCCCGGCTCCGGGCCGAGGGAGACCCAGTACTTC.